The TCR beta chain described here comes from a study of T cells in Graves' hyperthyroidism and ophthalmopathy. General observations from the study: The model anticipated ophthalmopathy a median about 6.5 months pre-onset.

Graves' hyperthyroidism without ophthalmopathy progression within 18 months was termed stable. Those patients with uncontrolled infection, other autoimmune disease, pregnancy or lactation were excluded. Diagnoses rested on clinical symptoms, serum thyroxine and TRAb, thyroid ultrasound and orbital computed tomography. The germline CDR1 and CDR2 sequences are MNHNS and SASEGT. The CDR3 length is 14 residues. Trimming stripped 5 bases from V and 2 bases from J, with 13 bases between. This clonotype was counted a few times. Its antigen is not known. Amplification of TCR beta CDR3 regions was performed using RNA transcripts as template. When the TCR CDR3 underwent first-round RT-PCR, the HTBI primer set was used. TCRdb ran MiXCR on the multiplex PCR reads and lists one entry per CDR3 protein. The sample lists under 350,000 distinct CDR3 sequences; around 23% were seen once.

V gene TRBV6-1 combines with J gene TRBJ2-7; possible D gene TRBD2, 6 bases. The origin of this receptor is a woman between 45 and 65 years old with Graves' hyperthyroidism. Material: blood. The CDR3 here is CASSTRTGAYEQYF. CDR3 nucleotides: TGTGCCAGCAGTACCCGGACGGGAGCCTACGAGCAGTACTTC.